A selection of T cell receptor beta chains follows, all from one sample in a study of cytomegalovirus exposure and HLA in healthy donors. This table comes from immunoSEQ multiplex PCR, and its TCRdb copy is limited to in-frame clones, with some not included. Found here are about 200,000 clones, approximately 83% of them singletons; the top ten hold under 0.85%. Source material: PBMCs. These receptors were taken from a boy aged 2-15 years in good health and CMV-seronegative. The CDR3 runs from the conserved cysteine through the conserved F or W. D genes are given only for firm matches. Size is omitted from some rows. Given values are once, few, many or a class for expanded clones.

>TRBJ1-1|NA|TRBV6-1|NA
TGTGCCAGCAGTGTACAGGGTGGGGACACTGAAGCTTTCTTT
CASSVQGGDTEAFF
>TRBJ2-7|NA|TRBV2|NA
TGTGCCAGCAGTAGGACAAGTGGTCCGTACGAGCAGTACTTC
CASSRTSGPYEQYF
>TRBJ2-3|NA|TRBV7-6|NA
TGTGCCAGCAGCTTAGATACGAGTCTGGATACGCAGTATTTT
CASSLDTSLDTQYF
>TRBJ2-1|NA|TRBV7-9|NA
TGTGCCAGCAGCTTAGGTGTTTATAGTGAAGGGGCCGATGACAATGAGCAGTTCTTC
CASSLGVYSEGADDNEQFF
>TRBJ1-5|once|TRBV9|TRBD1
TGTGCCAGCAGCGCTGGGACAGGGAGGGAAAGCAATCAGCCCCAGCATTTT
CASSAGTGRESNQPQHF
>TRBJ1-2|few|TRBV2|TRBD1
TGTGCCACCGGGACAGGGAGAGGCTACACCTTC
CATGTGRGYTF
>TRBJ2-7|NA|TRBV6-1|NA
TGTGCCAGCAGTTCGACAGCCTCTACCTACGAGCAGTACTTC
CASSSTASTYEQYF
>TRBJ1-5|once|TRBV9|NA
TGTGCCAGCAGGCGGGGGCGCAATCAGCCCCAGCATTTT
CASRRGRNQPQHF
>TRBJ1-1|NA|TRBV19|NA
TGTGCCAGTAGTATTTCGGGGAACACTGAAGCTTTCTTT
CASSISGNTEAFF
>TRBJ2-1|NA|TRBV5-4|NA
TGTGCCAGCAGCTCCCCAAATGAGCAGTTCTTC
CASSSPNEQFF
>TRBJ2-1|NA|TRBV29-1|TRBD2
TGCAGCGTTGAAAAGGGTCCTAGCGGGGGGGCCACTAATGAGCAGTTCTTC
CSVEKGPSGGATNEQFF
>TRBJ2-1|NA|TRBV7-9|NA
TGTGCCAGCAGCCTGGGACTTACTAACAATGAGCAGTTCTTC
CASSLGLTNNEQFF
>TRBJ1-1|NA|TRBV29-1|NA
TGCAGCGCTGCTCCGAACAATGAAGCTTTCTTT
CSAAPNNEAFF
>TRBJ1-2|few|TRBV5-1|NA
TGCGCCAGCAGCTTGGTTCTGGGCGACGGAGGCTACACCTTC
CASSLVLGDGGYTF
>TRBJ2-2|NA|TRBV7-9|TRBD2
TGTGCCAGCAGCCCGGGGACTAGCGGGGGCCCGGACACCGGGGAGCTGTTTTTT
CASSPGTSGGPDTGELFF
>TRBJ1-1|NA|TRBV27|TRBD1
TGTGCCAGCAGTTTATGGGGACAGGGGGACACTGAAGCTTTCTTT
CASSLWGQGDTEAFF
>TRBJ1-1|NA|TRBV7-2|NA
TGTGCCAGCAGCGGAGGAGGCTCTGAAGCTTTCTTT
CASSGGGSEAFF
>TRBJ2-3|NA|TRBV9|TRBD1
TGTGCCAGCAGCGTAGAAACAGGGGTAGTTTCAGATACGCAGTATTTT
CASSVETGVVSDTQYF
>TRBJ2-3|NA|TRBV6-1|TRBD2
TGTGCCAGCAGTGAGTCTGCTAGCGGGAGGGCAGATACGCAGTATTTT
CASSESASGRADTQYF
>TRBJ2-7|NA|TRBV9|NA
TGTGCCAGCAGCGTAGTCTGGGGGGACGAGCAGTACTTC
CASSVVWGDEQYF
>TRBJ2-1|NA|TRBV7-8|TRBD2
TGTGCCAGCAGCTCTAGTCTAGCGGGAGTCTCCTACAATGAGCAGTTCTTC
CASSSSLAGVSYNEQFF
>TRBJ1-2|NA|TRBV27|NA
TGTGCCAGCAGTCCTGGACAGCTGGACTATGGCTACACCTTC
CASSPGQLDYGYTF
>TRBJ2-7|NA|TRBV30|NA
TGTGCCTGGAGTCAACAGGAGTCCTACGAGCAGTACTTC
CAWSQQESYEQYF
>TRBJ2-1|NA|TRBV28|NA
TGTGCCAGCAGATCTACAGCATACAATGAGCAGTTCTTC
CASRSTAYNEQFF
>TRBJ2-7|NA|TRBV7-9|NA
TGTGCCAGCAGCTTAGCCCGAGGCGACGAGCAGTACTTC
CASSLARGDEQYF
>TRBJ2-3|few|TRBV27|TRBD2
TGTGCCAGCAGTCCTCTCTGGACTAGCGGAGCAGACACAGATACGCAGTATTTT
CASSPLWTSGADTDTQYF
>TRBJ2-7|NA|TRBV11-2|TRBD2
TGTGCCAGCAGCCTCATGACTAGCGTATCCTACGAGCAGTACTTC
CASSLMTSVSYEQYF
>TRBJ1-1|few|TRBV6-5|NA
TGTGCCAGCAGTGCAGGGGACACTGAAGCTTTCTTT
CASSAGDTEAFF
>TRBJ2-7|NA|TRBV27|TRBD2
TGTGCCAGCAGTCGTCCGGGACTAGCGGGGGATCAGTACTTC
CASSRPGLAGDQYF
>TRBJ2-5|NA|TRBV4-1|TRBD2
TGCGCCAGCAGCCAAGAGCTAGCGGGACTTCAAGAGACCCAGTACTTC
CASSQELAGLQETQYF
>TRBJ2-3|NA|TRBV27|NA
TGTGCCAGCAGTTTAAAGGCGGATTGGACAGATACGCAGTATTTT
CASSLKADWTDTQYF
>TRBJ1-2|NA|TRBV9|TRBD1
TGTGCCAGCAGCGTAAACAGGGGGTATGGCTACACCTTC
CASSVNRGYGYTF
>TRBJ1-5|NA|TRBV9|NA
TGTGCCAGCAAGGAGAGCAATCAGCCCCAGCATTTT
CASKESNQPQHF
>TRBJ2-2|NA|TRBV2|TRBD1
TGTGCCAGCTCTCCGGGACAGGGGAACACCGGGGAGCTGTTTTTT
CASSPGQGNTGELFF
>TRBJ2-7|NA|TRBV6-1|TRBD2
TGTGCCAGCAGTGCCTTTAGCGGGGGGGCCTACGAGCAGTACTTC
CASSAFSGGAYEQYF
>TRBJ1-2|once|TRBV9|TRBD1
TGTGCCAGCAGCCCCCGGGACAGCCCCCTGAGTGGCTACACCTTC
CASSPRDSPLSGYTF
>TRBJ2-7|NA|TRBV6-1|NA
TGTGCCAGCAGTTATTTCCAGGGCTCACGCGAGCAGTACTTC
CASSYFQGSREQYF
>TRBJ1-1|few|TRBV6-5|NA
TGTGCCAGCAGTTACTCGGGGGAGGGTCTGAACACTGAAGCTTTCTTT
CASSYSGEGLNTEAFF
>TRBJ1-1|NA|TRBV7-9|NA
TGTGCCAGCAGCTTCGTCGGCAGGGACACTGAAGCTTTCTTT
CASSFVGRDTEAFF
>TRBJ2-7|NA|TRBV4-2|TRBD1
TGTGCCAGCAGCTACCAGACAGGGCCCTACGAGCAGTACTTC
CASSYQTGPYEQYF
>TRBJ2-6|NA|TRBV10-3|TRBD1
TGTGCCATCAGCCGGGACAGGGACGCTGGGGCCAACGTCCTGACTTTC
CAISRDRDAGANVLTF
>TRBJ2-7|NA|TRBV2|NA
TGTGCCAGCAGTGAGTCCGGGACACCCTCCTACGAGCAGTACTTC
CASSESGTPSYEQYF
>TRBJ2-1|NA|TRBV6-4|TRBD2
TGTGCCAGCAGTGACTCTAGCGGGGGGGCCAATGAGCAGTTCTTC
CASSDSSGGANEQFF
>TRBJ2-1|NA|TRBV5-6|NA
TGTGCCAGCAGCTCCCAGGATGGGCGGGGATTAAGATACAATGAGCAGTTCTTC
CASSSQDGRGLRYNEQFF
>TRBJ1-2|NA|TRBV19|NA
TGTGCCAGTAGTTCACCTGACAGGAACTATGGCTACACCTTC
CASSSPDRNYGYTF
>TRBJ2-3|NA|TRBV4-1|NA
TGCGCCAGCAGCCAAGCCCGGGGACTGGTTCGCACAGATACGCAGTATTTT
CASSQARGLVRTDTQYF
>TRBJ2-7|NA|TRBV5-1|TRBD1
TGCGCCAGCAGCTTGGAACAGGGGCCCTACGAGCAGTACTTC
CASSLEQGPYEQYF
>TRBJ1-2|NA|TRBV30|TRBD1
TGTGCCGCGGGACAGCCCTATGGCTACACCTTC
CAAGQPYGYTF
>TRBJ1-4|large|TRBV19|TRBD1
TGTGCCAGTAATGTTGGACAGGGAGGGGAAAAACTGTTTTTT
CASNVGQGGEKLFF
>TRBJ1-1|once|TRBV5-6|NA
TGTGCCAGCAGCTTGGGAGGGCGGGTTGGCACTGAAGCTTTCTTT
CASSLGGRVGTEAFF
>TRBJ1-3|NA|TRBV25-1|NA
TGTGCCAGCAGTGAATGGGTGACAGCGGGAAACACCATATATTTT
CASSEWVTAGNTIYF
>TRBJ2-5|NA|TRBV7-9|TRBD1
TGTGCCAGCAGCTTAGGTCCAGGGGGAACAGAGACCCAGTACTTC
CASSLGPGGTETQYF
>TRBJ1-2|once|TRBV11-2|NA
TGTGCCAGCACCCCCGGGGGGTGGACCAACTATGGCTACACCTTC
CASTPGGWTNYGYTF
>TRBJ2-5|once|TRBV2|NA
TGTGCCAGCAGTGAAAGCACAGGGCAAGAGACCCAGTACTTC
CASSESTGQETQYF
>TRBJ1-5|NA|TRBV19|NA
TGTGCCAGTAGTATAGGGCCTGATAGCAATCAGCCCCAGCATTTT
CASSIGPDSNQPQHF
>TRBJ2-5|NA|TRBV6-1|NA
TGTGCCAGCAGTGAAGGGGTGGGAGAGGCGGAGACCCAGTACTTC
CASSEGVGEAETQYF
>TRBJ1-1|NA|TRBV7-2|TRBD1
TGTGCCAGCAGCTTAGCGCGACAGGGGAGCACTGAAGCTTTCTTT
CASSLARQGSTEAFF
>TRBJ1-1|NA|TRBV7-9|TRBD1
TGTTCCAGCAGCAAGACAGGGGATGTTGAAGCTTTCTTT
CSSSKTGDVEAFF